This T cell receptor (beta chain) was found in a study of cytomegalovirus exposure and HLA in healthy donors. When sampled, the donors appeared nominally healthy, though they likely had unrecorded immune exposures. In the PCR, 60 Vbeta and 13 Jbeta primers were used. Produced via immunoSEQ multiplex PCR; TCRdb's table is partial and in-frame only. The sample holds 240,000 or so clones, 82% seen once. Worth noting for this clone: What it recognizes is unknown.

This CDR3 has 17 residues. Germline V CDR1 and CDR2: SGHRS, YFSETQ. Unmatched junction bases numbered 6, after V lost 3 bases and J lost 2 bases. Findings of the study overall: In a later analysis, TCR beta V- and J-gene trimming showed a link to a missense DCLRE1C variant.

The clonotype originates from a woman between 40 and 55 years old in good health and CMV-seropositive. The genes are TRBV5-1 and TRBJ2-2; 11 nucleotides agree with TRBD2. Sample: PBMCs. DNA for the CDR3: TGCGCCAGCAGCTCCGATCTAGCGGGGGGTAACACCGGGGAGCTGTTTTTT. As protein: CASSSDLAGGNTGELFF.